A single TCR beta chain is shown here with its context. This CDR3 has 17 amino acids. Germline assignment: CDR1 SGHVS and CDR2 FQNEAQ. Trimming pared 1 base from V and 2 bases from J, leaving 15 bases between. The assay was immunoSEQ multiplex PCR, and TCRdb's table has in-frame clones only and misses some. The repertoire consists of approximately 58,000 clones, with around 87% occurring once and the leading ten covering roughly 13%. The data were taken from a study of control samples from healthy donors and cancer patients. This chain links TRBV7-8 with TRBJ2-1, with D possibly being TRBD2 (6 bases). The sample taken for sequencing was PBMCs. The TCR originated in a woman in her sixties with lung cancer. The CDR3 region is CASSLVPWRDPYNEQFF. The CDR3 DNA follows: TGTGCCAGCAGCTTAGTGCCCTGGCGGGATCCCTACAATGAGCAGTTCTTC.